These T cell receptor beta chains were read from a single sample in a study of blood T cell repertoires in COVID-19. Repertoires were generated with immunoSEQ multiplex PCR, while TCRdb's copy carries only in-frame clones and drops some. This sample has over 250,000 clones; approximately 90% occur once, and the top ten carry around 2%. The sequencing sample was made of PBMCs or T cells enriched from blood (not recorded which). The source is a woman in her sixties in a cohort exposed to, infected with or recovered from COVID-19 (not recorded which). Each CDR3 is given with its conserved first and last residue. A D gene is named only where the DNA matches it firmly. The listing skips clone size in some rows; elsewhere it reads once, few, many or a size class.

V gene,J gene,D gene,clone size,CDR3 DNA,CDR3 protein
TRBV11-2,TRBJ2-7,-,-,TGTGCCAGCAGAAGAATGACAGGCGATTCCTACGAGCAGTACTTC,CASRRMTGDSYEQYF
TRBV24-1,TRBJ2-1,-,-,TGTGCCACCAGACTTTACAATGAGCAGTTCTTC,CATRLYNEQFF
TRBV5-1,TRBJ2-7,TRBD1,-,TGCGCCAGCAGCCCGCGTGACAGGGGGGCCTACGAGCAGTACTTC,CASSPRDRGAYEQYF
TRBV7-8,TRBJ2-3,TRBD2,-,TGTGCCAGCAGCTTAGTCTCTCTGATTCTAGCGGAGATGACAGATACGCAGTATTTT,CASSLVSLILAEMTDTQYF
TRBV27,TRBJ1-1,-,-,TGTGCCAGCAGAACTGGAGTAGCATTGAACACTGAAGCTTTCTTT,CASRTGVALNTEAFF
TRBV19,TRBJ1-2,-,-,TGTGCCAGTAGGGACATACCGTATGGCTACACCTTC,CASRDIPYGYTF
TRBV28,TRBJ1-5,-,-,TGTGCCAGCAGTTTCAGGCAGCCCCAGCATTTT,CASSFRQPQHF
TRBV24-1,TRBJ2-1,-,-,TGTGCCACCAGTGAACCCCAACCTAGGCCTGAGCAGTTCTTC,CATSEPQPRPEQFF
TRBV28,TRBJ1-2,TRBD1,-,TGTGCCAGCAGTTATCGCGACAGGGACCTCTATGGCTACACCTTC,CASSYRDRDLYGYTF
TRBV28,TRBJ1-5,-,once,TGTGCCAGCAGCACCACAGGGAGGGCCAATCAGCCCCAGCATTTT,CASSTTGRANQPQHF
TRBV6-5,TRBJ2-3,TRBD1,-,TGTGCCAGCAGTTGGACAGGGACTAGCACAGATACGCAGTATTTT,CASSWTGTSTDTQYF
TRBV18,TRBJ2-7,TRBD1,-,TGTGCCAGCTCTCTAGACAGGGGGCTTGGGGTGCAGTACTTC,CASSLDRGLGVQYF
TRBV7-2,TRBJ2-1,TRBD2,-,TGTGCCAGCAGCAAGACTAGCGGGAGTAATGAGCAGTTCTTC,CASSKTSGSNEQFF
TRBV24-1,TRBJ2-2,-,-,TGTGCCACCAGTGATTGGTGGCAGGGGTACACCGGGGAGCTGTTTTTT,CATSDWWQGYTGELFF
TRBV4-2,TRBJ2-3,-,-,TGTGCCAGCAGCCAACGGAGCGGGCAAGATACGCAGTATTTT,CASSQRSGQDTQYF
TRBV6-5,TRBJ2-2,TRBD1,-,TGTGCCAGCAGTTGGTGGACAGGGCGCACCGGGGAGCTGTTTTTT,CASSWWTGRTGELFF
TRBV18,TRBJ2-2,-,-,TGTGCCAGCCCCACCGGGGGGAACACCGGGGAGCTGTTTTTT,CASPTGGNTGELFF
TRBV7-3,TRBJ2-3,-,-,TGTGCCAGCAGCGTAACAGGGCCTGGGAGGGGCACAGATACGCAGTATTTT,CASSVTGPGRGTDTQYF
TRBV3-1/TRBV3-2,TRBJ2-5,TRBD2,-,TGTGCCAGCAGCCACGGCGGGCTAGCGGGAGGGGAGACCCAGTACTTC,CASSHGGLAGGETQYF
TRBV19,TRBJ2-1,TRBD2,-,TGTGCCAGTAGTTTAAGACTAGCCCCTAGCTCCTACAATGAGCAGTTCTTC,CASSLRLAPSSYNEQFF
TRBV27,TRBJ1-2,-,-,TGTGCCAGCATGGGGGCGCATGGCTACACCTTC,CASMGAHGYTF
TRBV24-1,TRBJ2-1,TRBD2,-,TGTGCCACCAGTGATTTGAACCAGGAGGGACTAGCGGGATATAAGCAGTTCTTC,CATSDLNQEGLAGYKQFF
TRBV24-1,TRBJ2-1,TRBD1,-,TGTGCCACCAGTGATACCGGGACAGAGTACAATGAGCAGTTCTTC,CATSDTGTEYNEQFF
TRBV11-2,TRBJ2-5,TRBD2,-,TGTGCCAGCAGCCCGAGCGGGAAAGAGACCCAGTACTTC,CASSPSGKETQYF
TRBV7-9,TRBJ2-1,TRBD2,-,TGTGCCAGCAGCTTAGAGGGGAGGGCCAGGGAGCAGTTCTTC,CASSLEGRAREQFF
TRBV7-2,TRBJ2-1,TRBD2,-,TGTGCCAGCAGCTTAGGAGTAGCGGGTCCGCGTGAGCAGTTCTTC,CASSLGVAGPREQFF
TRBV19,TRBJ2-1,TRBD2,-,TGTGCCAGTAGACGGGAGGGCCTCGGGGATGAGCAGTTCTTC,CASRREGLGDEQFF
TRBV4-3,TRBJ2-2,-,-,TGCGCCAGCAGCCAAGATCATACGAGGTTGGGCGGGGAGCTGTTTTTT,CASSQDHTRLGGELFF
TRBV19,TRBJ1-2,-,-,TGTGCCAGTAGTGATAAGGGGCCTCCAGTCTATGGCTACACCTTC,CASSDKGPPVYGYTF
TRBV19,TRBJ1-1,-,-,TGTGCCAGTAGTTTCGTGGGCAACACTGAAGCTTTCTTT,CASSFVGNTEAFF
TRBV9,TRBJ2-1,TRBD2,-,TGTGCCAGCAGCGTAGAAAGGACTAGCCTCTATGAGCAGTTCTTC,CASSVERTSLYEQFF
TRBV3-1/TRBV3-2,TRBJ1-1,-,-,TGTGCCAGCAGTTTAGGGGCTTTGGCGAACACTGAAGCTTTCTTT,CASSLGALANTEAFF
TRBV7-8,TRBJ2-3,-,-,TGTGCCAGCAGCTTAGGGCCCCTAGGAGATACGCAGTATTTT,CASSLGPLGDTQYF
TRBV7-9,TRBJ1-1,TRBD1,-,TGTGCCAGCAGCTCACGTCCCGGGACAGGGTCGGGCACTGAAGCTTTCTTT,CASSSRPGTGSGTEAFF
TRBV19,TRBJ1-6,-,-,TGTGCCAGTAGAGAAAGGGGTCAGGGTGGTAATTCACCCCTCCACTTT,CASRERGQGGNSPLHF
TRBV28,TRBJ1-2,-,-,TGTGCCAGCAGTCTCAGACAGTCATATGGCTACACCTTC,CASSLRQSYGYTF
TRBV6-5,TRBJ2-2,-,-,TGTGCCAGCAGTTACGCCCAGGGCGCCGGGGAGCTGTTTTTT,CASSYAQGAGELFF
TRBV7-2,TRBJ2-1,-,-,TGTGCCAGCAGCCGGGACTCCGACTACAATGAGCAGTTCTTC,CASSRDSDYNEQFF
TRBV19,TRBJ2-4,-,-,TGTGCCAGTAGTCCCAACATTGGCGGCAGAGGGCAATGGAAAAACATTCAGTACTTC,CASSPNIGGRGQWKNIQYF
TRBV24-1,TRBJ2-7,-,-,TGTGCCACCAGTGATGGGGACATCTACGAGCAGTACTTC,CATSDGDIYEQYF